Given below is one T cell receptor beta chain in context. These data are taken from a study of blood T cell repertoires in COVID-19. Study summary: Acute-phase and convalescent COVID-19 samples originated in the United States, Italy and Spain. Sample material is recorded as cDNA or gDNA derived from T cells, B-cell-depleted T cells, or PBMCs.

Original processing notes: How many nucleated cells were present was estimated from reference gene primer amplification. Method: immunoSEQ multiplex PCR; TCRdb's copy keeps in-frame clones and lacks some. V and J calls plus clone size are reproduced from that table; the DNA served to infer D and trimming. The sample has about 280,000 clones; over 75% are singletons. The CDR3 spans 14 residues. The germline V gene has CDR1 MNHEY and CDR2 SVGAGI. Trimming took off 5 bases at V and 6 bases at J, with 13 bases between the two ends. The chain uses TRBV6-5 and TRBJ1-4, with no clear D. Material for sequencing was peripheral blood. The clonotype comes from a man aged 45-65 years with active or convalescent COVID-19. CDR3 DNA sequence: TGTGCCAGCAGTCCCCCGGGTCGGTATGAAAAACTGTTTTTT. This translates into CASSPPGRYEKLFF.